The 25 T cell receptor beta chains below come from one sample, sequenced in a study of shared clonotypes between healthy human individuals. TCRdb's copy holds only in-frame clones and misses some; the assay was immunoSEQ multiplex PCR. Seen here are some 2,100,000 clones, more than 90% observed once, and the top ten hold over 0.1%. What was sequenced was naive CD4+ T cells sorted from blood. Subset specified: CD45RA+ positively selected. All receptors derive from a man younger than 35 in good health.

This clone was seen only once. This sequence joins TRBV11-2 and TRBJ1-2; no firm D call. Trimming shortened V by 1 base and J by 7 bases, and 13 bases separated the two germline ends. The length of the CDR3 is 14 residues. CDR1 is SGHAT, CDR2 FQNNGV, per germline. The CDR3 DNA is TGTGCCAGCAGCTTAGCCCCGGGAGGGCTTGGCTACACCTTC. This gives the protein CASSLAPGGLGYTF.

V is TRBV11-2 and J is TRBJ2-3; unclear D gene. CDR3 length: 14 residues. Germline V CDR1 and CDR2: SGHAT, FQNNGV. Trimming shortened V by 5 bases and J by 6 bases, and 15 bases separated the two germline ends. The DNA of the CDR3 is TGTGCCAGCAGCATGGACGGGTCGTGGGATACGCAGTATTTT. Its protein is CASSMDGSWDTQYF.

This sequence joins TRBV5-6 and TRBJ2-7; the D gene is possibly TRBD2 (6 bases). The CDR3 runs to 14 residues. The V and J ends lost 0 bases and 6 bases respectively, with 13 bases between them. The germline CDR1 and CDR2 sequences are SGHDT and YYEEEE. As DNA, the CDR3 is TGTGCCAGCAGCTTGGATAGGCTGGGAGGCGAGCAGTACTTC. This encodes CASSLDRLGGEQYF.

The genes are TRBV15 and TRBJ2-7, with 7 bases aligning to TRBD2. The CDR3 runs 15 residues. V dropped 0 bases and J dropped 3; count of bases not matched to a gene: 5. In germline, CDR1 is LNHNV, CDR2 YYDKDF (reference sequence). The CDR3 DNA reads as TGTGCCACCAGCAGAGAAACGGGGGGTATCTACGAGCAGTACTTC. Translating gives CATSRETGGIYEQYF.

The genes are TRBV6-1 and TRBJ1-1; D possibly corresponds to TRBD1 (6 bases). Germline CDR1 reads MNHNS; CDR2 reads SASEGT. Trimming took 6 bases from V and 11 from J, leaving 19 bases between them. CDR3 length equals 13 residues. CDR3 in DNA: TGTGCCAGCAGCCCTGGACAGAGCCCACGGGCTTTCTTT. Its translation is CASSPGQSPRAFF.

A word on this clone: Within the sample, other DNA sequences also encode this same CDR3. The gene calls are TRBV5-4 and TRBJ1-2; 8 bases agree with TRBD1. V trimming: 2 bases; J trimming: 3 bases; junction bases outside the gene matches: 9. CDR3 length: 16 amino acids. Germline CDR1 and CDR2: SGHNT and YYREEE (reference sequence). DNA for the CDR3: TGTGCCAGCAGCTTACCGGGGCAGGGGGCGGACTATGGCTACACCTTC. Protein product: CASSLPGQGADYGYTF. Drawing the rest from reference TRBV5-4 and TRBJ1-2, the complete variable domain is ETGVTQSPTHLIKTRGQQVTLRCSSQSGHNTVSWYQQALGQGPQFIFQYYREEENGRGNFPPRFSGLQFPNYSSELNVNALELDDSALYLCASSLPGQGADYGYTFGSGTRLTVV.

V and J are TRBV27 and TRBJ1-2; weak D call: TRBD1 (5 bases). Germline V gene sequence: CDR1 MNHEY, CDR2 SMNVEV (reference sequence). Trimming cost V 3 bases and J 4 bases, with 9 bases left between them. This CDR3 has 13 residues. CDR3 sequence (DNA): TGTGCCAGCAGTTTCTTGGGGACCTATGGCTACACCTTC. It specifies CASSFLGTYGYTF.

The chain combines TRBV7-8 with TRBJ2-1, with a tentative D call TRBD2 (7 bases). In germline, CDR1 is SGHVS, CDR2 FQNEAQ. This CDR3 comprises 12 residues. The ends were cut back, 1 base at V and 15 bases at J, with 13 bases in the middle. The chain's CDR3 is CASSLVGGGVFF. For the CDR3, the DNA is TGTGCCAGCAGCTTAGTAGGGGGAGGGGTGTTCTTC.

The sample holds one count of this clone. The chain carries TRBV18 and TRBJ2-2; 9 bases align to TRBD2. Germline CDR1 reads KGHSH; CDR2 reads LQKENI. This CDR3 has 17 residues. The ends lost 6 bases at V and 1 base at J; junction bases unmatched: 9. CDR3 in amino acids: CASSRFLTSGNTGELFF. The CDR3 DNA is TGTGCCAGCTCTCGATTTCTGACTAGCGGGAACACCGGGGAGCTGTTTTTT.

The chain uses TRBV4-1 and TRBJ1-2; weak D call: TRBD1 (6 bases). Germline V gene lookup returns CDR1 MGHRA and CDR2 YSYEKL. The CDR3 covers 16 residues. The V end lost 4 bases, the J end lost 5 bases, and 20 bases lay between the germline ends. The CDR3 reads CASSLTTDSLFYGYTF. In DNA form, the CDR3 reads TGCGCCAGCAGCCTTACAACGGACAGCCTTTTTTATGGCTACACCTTC.

The gene calls are TRBV6-1 and TRBJ1-4; D remains unclear. The CDR3 sequence is 13 residues long. Germline loops: CDR1 MNHNS, CDR2 SASEGT. Trimming removed 1 base at V and 12 bases at J, with 12 bases between. The CDR3 bases are TGTGCCAGCAGTGAAGGCTATTTAAGGGAACTGTTTTTT. Translation gives CASSEGYLRELFF.

This chain uses TRBV7-8 with TRBJ2-7; 10 bases agree with TRBD2. The CDR3 covers 14 residues. V gave up 5 bases and J gave up 6 bases; unmatched junction bases: 7. From germline, CDR1 is SGHVS and CDR2 FQNEAQ. CDR3 sequence reads: CASSPGLARGEQYF. The DNA for the CDR3 is TGTGCCAGCAGCCCGGGACTAGCGCGGGGCGAGCAGTACTTC.

This sequence joins TRBV5-1 and TRBJ1-3; D ambiguous. Trimming removed 0 bases from V and 2 bases from J, with 9 bases in between. Looked up from germline, CDR1 is SGHRS and CDR2 is YFSETQ. The CDR3 totals 15 residues. The CDR3 protein is CASSLESQAGNTIYF. CDR3 nucleotides: TGCGCCAGCAGCTTGGAATCCCAGGCTGGAAACACCATATATTTT. Filled out from reference TRBV5-1 and TRBJ1-3, the complete variable domain reads KAGVTQTPRYLIKTRGQQVTLSCSPISGHRSVSWYQQTPGQGLQFLFEYFSETQRNKGNFPGRFSGRQFSNSRSEMNVSTLELGDSALYLCASSLESQAGNTIYFGEGSWLTVV.

This rearrangement joins TRBV7-2 to TRBJ1-4, with D possibly matching TRBD1 (5 bases). The germline CDR1 and CDR2 sequences are SGHTA and FQGNSA. V was cut by 1 base and J by 8 bases, with 11 bases left in between. The CDR3 has 14 residues. The CDR3 DNA is TGTGCCAGCAGCTTAGGCAGGGCGGAGGAAAAACTGTTTTTT. Translation: CASSLGRAEEKLFF.

The chain couples TRBV11-2 to TRBJ1-3; D is uncertain. There are 14 residues in the CDR3. V shed 5 bases and J shed 0 bases, with 8 bases lying between them. The germline CDR1 and CDR2 sequences are SGHAT and FQNNGV. In DNA, the CDR3 is TGTGCCAGCAGCCCGATTAGCTCTGGAAACACCATATATTTT. This translates into CASSPISSGNTIYF.

The rearrangement joins TRBV19 to TRBJ2-7; perhaps TRBD2 as D (5 bases). Germline CDR1 LNHDA, CDR2 SQIVND (reference sequence). V lost 4 bases to trimming and J lost 6 bases, with 13 bases between them. CDR3 length: 13 amino acids. The CDR3 is CASSTGFPGEQYF. The CDR3 nucleotides read TGTGCCAGTAGTACGGGGTTCCCCGGCGAGCAGTACTTC.

This clone was observed a single time. This chain links TRBV6-5 with TRBJ1-2, with a weak D call TRBD1 (5 bases). CDR1 and CDR2 (germline): MNHEY, SVGAGI. V lost 5 bases to trimming and J lost 3 bases, with 7 bases between them. The CDR3 is made up of 12 amino acids. CDR3 residues: CASSMGDYGYTF. The CDR3 DNA sequence: TGTGCCAGCAGTATGGGGGACTATGGCTACACCTTC.

The chain employs TRBV4-2 and TRBJ1-4; D gene unclear. The ends were cut back, 0 bases at V and 0 bases at J, with 5 bases in the middle. Germline-derived CDR1 and CDR2 are LGHNA and YNFKEQ. The CDR3 has 15 residues. Here the CDR3 DNA reads TGTGCCAGCAGCCAAGATGGTGCAACTAATGAAAAACTGTTTTTT. Protein sequence: CASSQDGATNEKLFF.

The rearrangement links TRBV9 to TRBJ1-1; D gene uncertain. Germline V gives CDR1 SGDLS, CDR2 YYNGEE. This CDR3 contains 15 residues. Trimming stripped 0 bases from V and 0 bases from J, with 9 bases between. CDR3 residues: CASSVVGSLNTEAFF. CDR3 DNA: TGTGCCAGCAGCGTAGTAGGTAGCCTGAACACTGAAGCTTTCTTT.

This clone is a singleton in its sample. This chain uses TRBV29-1 with TRBJ1-2, with D possibly matching TRBD1 (5 bases). Between the trimmed V and J ends, which lost 1 base and 3 bases, there was a span of 15 bases. The CDR3 is made up of 15 amino acids. CDR1 and CDR2 (germline): SQVTM, ANQGSEA. The CDR3 protein is CSVEGSTGEDYGYTF. The CDR3, as DNA: TGCAGCGTTGAAGGATCGACGGGGGAGGACTATGGCTACACCTTC.

J is TRBJ2-6 and V is TRBV9; D gene uncertain. The V gene's germline CDR1 is SGDLS and CDR2 YYNGEE. Trimming removed 2 bases from V and 0 bases from J, with 15 bases in between. The CDR3 has 18 residues. The CDR3 protein is CASSVPSIENSGANVLTF. DNA for the CDR3: TGTGCCAGCAGCGTCCCGTCTATCGAGAACTCTGGGGCCAACGTCCTGACTTTC.

J is TRBJ2-3 and V is TRBV11-2, with 7 bases lining up with TRBD2. Unmatched junction bases numbered 4, after V lost 5 bases and J lost 2 bases. Germline CDR1 is SGHAT and CDR2 is FQNNGV. This CDR3 region has 14 residues. The CDR3 loop is CASSRLATTDTQYF. The CDR3 nucleotides are TGTGCCAGCAGCAGACTAGCTACCACAGATACGCAGTATTTT.

The chain joins TRBV30 to TRBJ1-6, with D possibly matching TRBD1 (6 bases). Germline V lookup: CDR1 GTSNPN, CDR2 SVGIG (reference sequence). The CDR3 extends over 14 amino acids. The V and J ends lost 2 bases and 7 bases respectively, with 12 bases between them. The CDR3 region is CAWSSSGTNSPLHF. DNA for the CDR3: TGTGCCTGGAGTTCTTCCGGGACAAATTCACCCCTCCACTTT.

The V call is TRBV10-1, the J call TRBJ2-7; perhaps D is TRBD1 or TRBD2 (8 bases each). CDR1 WNHNN and CDR2 SYGVQD come from the germline V gene (reference sequence). This CDR3 has 20 residues. Trimming took 6 bases from V and 2 from J, leaving 32 bases between them. CDR3 nucleotides: TGCGCCAGCAGAGAGCCGGGACAGGAATCAACTAGCGGTGATACCTACGAGCAGTACTTC. Its protein product is CASREPGQESTSGDTYEQYF.

The rearrangement uses TRBV19 and TRBJ1-5, with no clear D. CDR3 size: 14 residues. Germline assignment: CDR1 LNHDA and CDR2 SQIVND (reference sequence). V gave up 10 bases and J gave up 2 bases, with 15 bases separating them. CDR3: CATGEQEGNQPQHF. As DNA, the CDR3 is TGTGCCACTGGGGAGCAAGAGGGCAATCAGCCCCAGCATTTT.